The TCR beta chain described here comes from a study of technical replicates of blood from a handful of donors. The CDR3 is 14 residues long. CDR1 and CDR2 from the germline V gene are MNHEY and SVGAGI. Trimming removed 10 bases from V and 0 bases from J, with 16 bases in between. Sequencing used immunoSEQ multiplex PCR; TCRdb keeps in-frame clones, though not all of them. Among tens of thousands of clones listed, approximately 94% were seen once. The TCR was taken from a human donor in good health. V and J are TRBV6-5 and TRBJ2-7; D not resolved. Sequences were obtained from T cells isolated from PBMCs. CDR3 in amino acids: CATSLITSSYEQYF. CDR3 coding DNA: TGTGCCACCTCTTTGATCACCAGCTCCTACGAGCAGTACTTC.